The T cell receptor (beta chain) described here comes from a study of blood T cells in healthy people across ages. Overall study results and limits: The fall in TCR beta diversity per million T cells was roughly linear with age. With unsorted PBMCs, a conclusive comparison of naive versus antigen-experienced cells was not possible.

Germline CDR1 is ENHRY and CDR2 is SYGVKD. The CDR3 has 13 amino acids. Deletions cut 8 bases from V and 3 bases from J, with 12 bases between. A word on this clonotype: As yet, its antigen is unknown.

A second PCR of about 7 to 12 cycles used a sample-barcoded 5' primer and a J-beta primer mix. From the 5' RACE reads, TCRdb called clonotypes with MiXCR, one entry per CDR3 protein. The sample comprises 1.5 million to 2 million distinct CDR3 sequences, 49% of which are singletons, and over 2% rests with the top ten. The sample was blood. The genes are TRBV10-3 and TRBJ2-3; D gene ambiguous. The receptor was isolated from a woman aged 40 to 49 in good health. The CDR3 loop reads CAIFLKGTDTQYF. CDR3 bases: TGTGCCATCTTTCTCAAGGGAACAGATACGCAGTATTTT.